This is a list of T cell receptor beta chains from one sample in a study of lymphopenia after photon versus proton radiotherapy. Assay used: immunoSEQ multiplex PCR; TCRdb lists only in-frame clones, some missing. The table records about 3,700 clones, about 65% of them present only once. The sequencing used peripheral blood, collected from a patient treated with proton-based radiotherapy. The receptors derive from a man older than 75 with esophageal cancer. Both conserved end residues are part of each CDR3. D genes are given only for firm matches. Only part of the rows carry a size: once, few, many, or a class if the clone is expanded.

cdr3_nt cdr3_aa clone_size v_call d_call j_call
TGCGCCAGCAGTCAATCATATGAGACAGTATACAATGAGCAGTTCTTC CASSQSYETVYNEQFF NA TRBV23-1 NA TRBJ2-1
TGCAGTGCTCCTAGCTTTGATACGCAGTATTTT CSAPSFDTQYF NA TRBV20-1 NA TRBJ2-3
TGTGCCAGCAGCTTAGATTTAACAGGGAACACTGAAGCTTTCTTT CASSLDLTGNTEAFF NA TRBV7-3 NA TRBJ1-1
TGTGCCAGCGGGCAGGCGGGACAGAGCCGCTCTGGGGCCAACGTCCTGACTTTC CASGQAGQSRSGANVLTF NA TRBV4-2 NA TRBJ2-6
TGTGCCAGCGGGGAGAGAAACACCGGGGAGCTGTTTTTT CASGERNTGELFF NA TRBV28 NA TRBJ2-2
TGTGCCAGCAGCTTAAAACGCGGAATCTACGAGCAGTACTTC CASSLKRGIYEQYF NA TRBV7-2 NA TRBJ2-7
TGTGCCAGCAGCCCACCGGGAGGGTTCCAAGAGACCCAGTACTTC CASSPPGGFQETQYF NA TRBV11-3 TRBD2 TRBJ2-5
TGTGCCAGCAGCGCCCGGAGCGGGGAGACAGATACGCAGTATTTT CASSARSGETDTQYF NA TRBV9 TRBD2 TRBJ2-3
TGTGCCAGCAGCCCAAGGCTCTCCTACGAGCAGTACTTC CASSPRLSYEQYF NA TRBV13 NA TRBJ2-7
TGTGCCAGCAGCCCGGACAGGGCAGGGTTTTACAATGAGCAGTTCTTC CASSPDRAGFYNEQFF NA TRBV5-6 TRBD1 TRBJ2-1
TGTGCCAGCGAGGTGGGGATGGAGACCCAGTACTTC CASEVGMETQYF few TRBV2 NA TRBJ2-5
TGTGCCAGTAGTACCCCGGGACAGATTGAGGCCAACTATGGCTACACCTTC CASSTPGQIEANYGYTF NA TRBV19 TRBD1 TRBJ1-2
TGTGCCAGCAGTACGATAGCGGGGGGGCTAGTTACAGATACGCAGTATTTT CASSTIAGGLVTDTQYF NA TRBV2 TRBD2 TRBJ2-3
TGTGCCAGCAGTCAGCGGACAGGGGTGAAGACTAATGAAAAACTGTTTTTT CASSQRTGVKTNEKLFF NA TRBV5-6 TRBD1 TRBJ1-4
TGTGCCAGCACTAGCGGGGGAATCTCCTACGAGCAGTACTTC CASTSGGISYEQYF NA TRBV6-5 TRBD2 TRBJ2-7